Shown below are 26 T cell receptor beta chains from a single sample sequenced in a study of blood T cell repertoires in COVID-19. Produced via immunoSEQ multiplex PCR; TCRdb's table is partial and in-frame only. The top ten hold 4% to 4.5% of the sample, which has fewer than 250,000 clones, approximately 90% seen once. Sequenced material: peripheral blood. These receptors were taken from a man aged 45-65 years with acute or convalescent COVID-19.

This chain links TRBV3-1 (or the pseudogene TRBV3-2) with TRBJ2-5; 8 nucleotides match TRBD1. The germline V gene encodes CDR1 LGHDT and CDR2 YNNKEL (reference sequence). The CDR3 spans 14 residues. The J segment lost 2 bases and the V segment lost 7 bases, leaving 6 bases of the junction unmatched. The CDR3 protein is CASIDTGGQETQYF. Here the CDR3 DNA reads TGTGCCAGCATCGATACAGGGGGTCAAGAGACCCAGTACTTC.

V usage is TRBV5-5 and J usage is TRBJ2-2; no clear D gene. The germline gives CDR1 SGHKS, CDR2 YYEKEE (reference sequence). With 0 bases removed from V and 0 bases from J, the gap between germline ends came to 3 bases. The CDR3 has 14 residues. The CDR3 loop reads CASSLDSNTGELFF. The DNA for the CDR3 is TGTGCCAGCAGCTTGGACTCGAACACCGGGGAGCTGTTTTTT. Full variable domain (missing parts from reference TRBV5-5 and TRBJ2-2): DAGVTQSPTHLIKTRGQQVTLRCSPISGHKSVSWYQQVLGQGPQFIFQYYEKEERGRGNFPDRFSARQFPNYSSELNVNALLLGDSALYLCASSLDSNTGELFFGEGSRLTVL.

This chain links TRBV29-1 with TRBJ1-2, with 12 positions matching TRBD1. After removal of 2 bases from V and 1 base from J, the junction contained 11 bases not matched to a gene. From germline, CDR1 is SQVTM and CDR2 ANQGSEA. The CDR3 is 18 amino acids. The CDR3: CSVETAGTGGNYNYGYTF. The CDR3, as DNA: TGCAGCGTTGAAACCGCCGGGACAGGGGGCAATTATAACTATGGCTACACCTTC. Full variable domain (remainder filled in from reference TRBV29-1 and TRBJ1-2): SAVISQKPSRDICQRGTSLTIQCQVDSQVTMMFWYRQQPGQSLTLIATANQGSEATYESGFVIDKFPISRPNLTFSTLTVSNMSPEDSSIYLCSVETAGTGGNYNYGYTFGSGTRLTVV.

J is TRBJ1-3 and V is TRBV5-6; D is perhaps TRBD1 (6 bases). The CDR3 loop spans 15 amino acids. The ends were cut back, 5 bases at V and 1 base at J, with 13 bases in the middle. From germline, CDR1 is SGHDT and CDR2 YYEEEE. In DNA form, the CDR3 reads TGTGCCAGCAGTTCCCGAGGGACATCTGGAAACACCATATATTTT. This gives the protein CASSSRGTSGNTIYF.

This clone has more than one count but fewer than ten. This CDR3 is CASSPWVEGNQPQHF. The CDR3 region has the DNA TGTGCCAGCAGCCCTTGGGTGGAGGGCAATCAGCCCCAGCATTTT. This rearrangement joins TRBV5-5 to TRBJ1-5; D is uncertain. The CDR3 spans 15 residues. With 4 bases removed from V and 2 bases from J, the gap between germline ends came to 13 bases. In germline, CDR1 is SGHKS, CDR2 YYEKEE (reference sequence). The full variable domain, with the rest looked up from reference TRBV5-5 and TRBJ1-5, is DAGVTQSPTHLIKTRGQQVTLRCSPISGHKSVSWYQQVLGQGPQFIFQYYEKEERGRGNFPDRFSARQFPNYSSELNVNALLLGDSALYLCASSPWVEGNQPQHFGDGTRLSIL.

The chain employs TRBV5-6 and TRBJ1-6, with D perhaps TRBD1 (5 bases). Looked up from germline, CDR1 is SGHDT and CDR2 is YYEEEE. The CDR3 covers 15 residues. V gave up 4 bases and J gave up 1 base, with 9 bases separating them. CDR3 region: CASSPEGSYNSPLHF. CDR3 bases: TGTGCCAGCAGCCCGGAGGGGTCCTATAATTCACCCCTCCACTTT.

The chain employs TRBV5-6 and TRBJ1-2; unclear D gene. The V gene lost 2 bases and the J gene lost 0 bases, with 5 bases spanning the gap. Germline V gene lookup returns CDR1 SGHDT and CDR2 YYEEEE. CDR3 length: 13 residues. The CDR3 here is CASSFRANYGYTF. CDR3 bases: TGTGCCAGCAGCTTTAGAGCTAACTATGGCTACACCTTC.

The chain couples TRBV11-1 to TRBJ2-1, with TRBD2 identical over 12 bases. The ends lost 2 bases at V and 2 bases at J; junction bases unmatched: 1. Germline V gives CDR1 SGHAT, CDR2 FQDESV (reference sequence). The CDR3 totals 16 residues. CDR3 nucleotides: TGTGCCAGCAGCTTACTAGCGGGGGGGCCCTACAATGAGCAGTTCTTC. Translated, it gives CASSLLAGGPYNEQFF.

This chain connects TRBV6-5 to TRBJ2-7, with D tentatively TRBD2 (7 bases). CDR1 and CDR2 (germline): MNHEY, SVGAGI. The CDR3 is made up of 16 amino acids. The germline V and J ends were trimmed by 2 bases and 3 bases, with 17 bases remaining between them. DNA for the CDR3: TGTGCCAGCAGTTACGGGGGACGGGGGGCCAACTACGAGCAGTACTTC. This translates into CASSYGGRGANYEQYF.

The V and J genes are TRBV7-2 and TRBJ1-1; 10 bases line up with TRBD1. Germline-derived CDR1 and CDR2 are SGHTA and FQGNSA. V lost 5 bases and J lost 6; bases outside the gene matches: 6. The length of the CDR3 is 14 residues. The CDR3 DNA reads TGTGCCAGCAGCCTGACAGGGGGCGCCGCTGAAGCTTTCTTT. Protein: CASSLTGGAAEAFF.

This clone was picked up many times. The CDR3 region has the DNA TGTGCCAGCAGCCAAGAGGAGACAGGGGGCTTCTACGAGCAGTACTTC. This codes for CASSQEETGGFYEQYF. J is TRBJ2-7 and V is TRBV4-2; the match to TRBD1 covers 10 bases. Germline CDR1 reads LGHNA; CDR2 reads YNFKEQ. The CDR3 runs 16 residues. J lost 3 bases, V lost 0 bases, and 5 bases had no gene match.

The V gene is TRBV7-9, the J gene TRBJ1-5, with 9 bases aligning to TRBD1. Trimming at V came to 5 bases and at J to 8 bases, leaving 7 bases not matched to a gene. The CDR3 contains 14 residues. From germline, CDR1 is SEHNR and CDR2 FQNEAQ (reference sequence). CDR3 region: CASSVDRGFEPQHF. The CDR3 DNA reads TGTGCCAGCAGCGTGGACAGGGGATTTGAGCCCCAGCATTTT.

The chain carries TRBV10-3 and TRBJ1-4; D call uncertain. CDR1 and CDR2 from the germline V gene are ENHRY and SYGVKD. The CDR3 is made up of 12 amino acids. Trimming cost V 2 bases and J 10 bases, with 8 bases left between them. The CDR3 here is CAISEGGGKLFF. As DNA, the CDR3 is TGTGCCATCAGTGAGGGTGGAGGAAAACTGTTTTTT.

This clone was recorded only once. The chain employs TRBV11-2 and TRBJ2-1, with D possibly TRBD2 on 6 matching bases. CDR1 is SGHAT and CDR2 is FQNNGV in the germline V gene. This CDR3 spans 15 amino acids. V lost 6 bases and J lost 5, with 17 bases in between. Here the CDR3 DNA reads TGTGCCAGCAGTCGAATGGGACTCGCAAACAATGAGCAGTTCTTC. Residues: CASSRMGLANNEQFF.

The rearrangement uses TRBV6-5 and TRBJ1-4; no firm D call. Trimming took off 4 bases at V and 0 bases at J, with 3 bases between the two ends. There are 13 residues in the CDR3. Germline loops: CDR1 MNHEY, CDR2 SVGAGI. The CDR3 coding sequence is TGTGCCAGCAGTTTCTCAACTAATGAAAAACTGTTTTTT. It encodes CASSFSTNEKLFF.

Comments on this clone: Other DNA sequences from this sample encode an identical CDR3 as well. The chain has TRBV6-5 and TRBJ2-7, with a possible D match to TRBD2 (6 bases). Trimming took off 0 bases at V and 0 bases at J, with 9 bases between the two ends. The CDR3 spans 15 residues. CDR1 and CDR2 from the germline V gene are MNHEY and SVGAGI. Here the CDR3 reads CASSYSGGSSYEQYF. The CDR3 nucleotides are TGTGCCAGCAGTTACTCGGGGGGAAGCTCCTACGAGCAGTACTTC.

V is TRBV2 and J is TRBJ2-6; 7 nucleotides align to TRBD1. Per germline, CDR1 SNHLY and CDR2 FYNNEI. The CDR3 contains 16 residues. The J segment lost 0 bases and the V segment lost 7 bases, leaving 6 bases of the junction unmatched. This CDR3 is CASIGTELSGANVLTF. CDR3 sequence (DNA): TGTGCCAGCATAGGGACAGAGCTCTCTGGGGCCAACGTCCTGACTTTC.

With respect to this clone: Other DNA sequences in this specimen translate into the identical CDR3. The V call is TRBV7-2, the J call TRBJ1-1, with 9 bases aligning to TRBD1. CDR3 size: 14 residues. V gave up 4 bases and J gave up 1 base; unmatched junction bases: 1. The germline V gene has CDR1 SGHTA and CDR2 FQGNSA. CDR3 DNA: TGTGCCAGCAGCTCACAGGGGGCGAACACTGAAGCTTTCTTT. Protein product: CASSSQGANTEAFF.

The V call is TRBV6-5, the J call TRBJ1-6; D is unclear. V was clipped by 0 bases and J by 10 bases, with 13 bases between them. The CDR3 sequence is 15 residues long. Germline CDR1 is MNHEY and CDR2 is SVGAGI. CDR3: CASSYSTEGGSPLHF. CDR3 bases: TGTGCCAGCAGTTACTCGACCGAAGGAGGGTCACCCCTCCACTTT.

The chain joins TRBV14 to TRBJ2-1; TRBD2 agrees at 9 bases. There are 16 residues in the CDR3. V shed 4 bases and J 6 bases; nucleotides not matched to a gene: 10. Germline values: CDR1 SGHDN, CDR2 FVKESK. In DNA form, the CDR3 reads TGTGCCAGCAGCCTAGAGTTGGGACTAGCCACCAATGAGCAGTTCTTC. Its protein is CASSLELGLATNEQFF. Together with reference TRBV14 and TRBJ2-1, the CDR3 gives the full variable domain: EAGVTQFPSHSVIEKGQTVTLRCDPISGHDNLYWYRRVMGKEIKFLLHFVKESKQDESGMPNNRFLAERTGGTYSTLKVQPAELEDSGVYFCASSLELGLATNEQFFGPGTRLTVL.

This chain joins TRBV5-1 and TRBJ1-1; D is ambiguous. Germline lookup yields CDR1 SGHRS and CDR2 YFSETQ. This CDR3 contains 13 residues. Deletions cut 5 bases from V and 0 bases from J, with 8 bases between. CDR3 nucleotides: TGCGCCAGCAGTTCGAGTATGAACACTGAAGCTTTCTTT. Amino acid sequence: CASSSSMNTEAFF.

J is TRBJ1-1 and V is TRBV15; D possibly corresponds to TRBD1 (5 bases). Trimming removed 0 bases at V and 9 bases at J, with 8 bases between. The CDR3 has 12 amino acids. CDR1 is LNHNV, CDR2 YYDKDF, per germline (reference sequence). The CDR3 reads CATSRERGKAFF. The CDR3 DNA sequence: TGTGCCACCAGCAGAGAGCGGGGCAAAGCTTTCTTT. Together with reference TRBV15 and TRBJ1-1, the CDR3 gives the full variable domain: DAMVIQNPRYQVTQFGKPVTLSCSQTLNHNVMYWYQQKSSQAPKLLFHYYDKDFNNEADTPDNFQSRRPNTSFCFLDIRSPGLGDTAMYLCATSRERGKAFFGQGTRLTVV.

V is TRBV3-1 (or the pseudogene TRBV3-2) and J is TRBJ2-2; unclear D gene. Deletions cut 0 bases from V and 5 bases from J, with 7 bases between. Germline V lookup: CDR1 LGHDT, CDR2 YNNKEL (reference sequence). The CDR3 consists of 14 residues. For the CDR3, the DNA is TGTGCCAGCAGCCAAGATACCAGGACCGGGGAGCTGTTTTTT. This sequence encodes CASSQDTRTGELFF.

J is TRBJ2-7 and V is TRBV7-2; D possibly corresponds to TRBD2 (5 bases). V was trimmed by 9 bases and J by 4 bases, leaving 10 bases between them. This CDR3 has 11 residues. The germline CDR1 and CDR2 sequences are SGHTA and FQGNSA. CDR3 in amino acids: CASRSGYEQYF. CDR3 sequence (DNA): TGTGCCAGTAGGAGCGGTTACGAGCAGTACTTC.

This clone was detected only once. This rearrangement joins TRBV3-1 (or the pseudogene TRBV3-2) to TRBJ1-6, with D tentatively TRBD1 (6 bases). The CDR3 covers 16 residues. CDR1 is LGHDT, CDR2 YNNKEL, per germline (reference sequence). V was clipped by 4 bases and J by 3 bases, with 13 bases between them. CDR3: CASSREWTDYNSPLHF. CDR3 DNA sequence: TGTGCCAGCAGCCGCGAATGGACAGACTATAATTCACCCCTCCACTTT.

The chain couples TRBV2 to TRBJ1-1; TRBD1 matches at 8 bases. Per germline, CDR1 SNHLY and CDR2 FYNNEI. V was clipped by 6 bases and J by 2 bases; unmatched bases: 5. The CDR3 totals 14 residues. CDR3 nucleotides: TGTGCCAGCAGAGCCGGGACAGGCAACACTGAAGCTTTCTTT. Residues: CASRAGTGNTEAFF.